A selection of T cell receptor beta chains follows, all from one sample in a study of cytotoxic CD8 clonotypes in ibrutinib-treated CLL. This table comes from immunoSEQ multiplex PCR, and its TCRdb copy is limited to in-frame clones, with some not included. The data show tens of thousands of clones, about two thirds seen once. Source: PBMCs, taken after 12 months of ibrutinib treatment. The receptors stem from a human donor with chronic lymphocytic leukemia. Each CDR3 is given with its conserved first and last residue. Each record gives: V gene, J gene, D gene, clone size, CDR3 protein, CDR3 DNA. A D gene is named only where the DNA matches it firmly. A clone size is listed for some rows: how often the clone was seen (once, few, many), or a class if it is expanded.

>TRBV5-6|TRBJ1-2|TRBD1|NA
CASSSTGDIYGYTF
TGTGCCAGCAGCTCGACAGGGGATATCTATGGCTACACCTTC
>TRBV7-2|TRBJ1-3|TRBD1|few
CASSQGALGNTIYF
TGTGCCAGCAGCCAGGGGGCGCTAGGAAACACCATATATTTT
>TRBV6-1|TRBJ2-5|TRBD1|few
CASSEARDRARETQYF
TGTGCCAGCAGTGAAGCACGAGACAGGGCGAGGGAGACCCAGTACTTC
>TRBV30|TRBJ1-6|NA|NA
CAWSGQGESYNSPLHF
TGTGCCTGGAGCGGTCAGGGAGAATCCTATAATTCACCCCTCCACTTT
>TRBV19|TRBJ2-2|TRBD2|NA
CASSGVAGTGELFF
TGTGCCAGTAGTGGGGTAGCGGGGACCGGGGAGCTGTTTTTT
>TRBV18|TRBJ2-5|NA|NA
CASSPPGGTPKSETQYF
TGTGCCAGCTCACCACCAGGCGGGACACCCAAGTCGGAGACCCAGTACTTC
>TRBV7-9|TRBJ2-4|NA|NA
CASSPEGGAKNIQYF
TGTGCCAGCAGCCCCGAAGGGGGGGCCAAAAACATTCAGTACTTC
>TRBV11-3|TRBJ2-2|NA|NA
CASSLDSVRGRDTGELFF
TGTGCCAGCAGCTTAGATTCCGTAAGGGGTCGAGACACCGGGGAGCTGTTTTTT
>TRBV19|TRBJ1-5|NA|few
CASNEGNQPQHF
TGTGCCAGTAACGAGGGCAATCAGCCCCAGCATTTT
>TRBV15|TRBJ2-3|NA|few
CATSNIERTDTQYF
TGTGCCACCAGCAACATCGAACGCACAGATACGCAGTATTTT
>TRBV6-6|TRBJ1-2|NA|NA
CASNPAANYGYTF
TGTGCCAGCAACCCCGCAGCTAACTATGGCTACACCTTC
>TRBV4-3|TRBJ2-7|TRBD1|NA
CASSPNTGQALQSYEQYF
TGCGCCAGCAGCCCGAATACCGGACAGGCCCTCCAATCCTACGAGCAGTACTTC
>TRBV23-1|TRBJ2-1|NA|NA
CASSQSGPWGNEQFF
TGCGCCAGCAGTCAATCGGGTCCGTGGGGCAATGAGCAGTTCTTC
>TRBV29-1|TRBJ1-3|NA|NA
CSVVSGNTIYF
TGCAGCGTTGTTTCTGGAAACACCATATATTTT
>TRBV5-4|TRBJ2-1|NA|NA
CASSLGGLTNEQFF
TGTGCCAGCAGCTTGGGGGGACTCACCAATGAGCAGTTCTTC
>TRBV2|TRBJ2-7|NA|NA
CASSEERDAEQYF
TGTGCCAGCAGTGAGGAACGAGACGCCGAGCAGTACTTC
>TRBV19|TRBJ1-6|NA|NA
CASSMRQSNSPLHF
TGTGCCAGTAGTATGCGGCAGAGTAATTCACCCCTCCACTTT
>TRBV4-1|TRBJ1-5|TRBD1|NA
CASSQLGQGLQPQHF
TGCGCCAGCAGCCAACTAGGACAGGGTCTTCAGCCCCAGCATTTT
>TRBV7-2|TRBJ2-7|NA|NA
CASSSLRSTYEQYF
TGTGCCAGCAGCTCCCTCCGGTCCACCTACGAGCAGTACTTC
>TRBV4-2|TRBJ2-1|NA|NA
CASSQVDSSYNEQFF
TGTGCCAGCAGCCAAGTCGACAGCTCCTACAATGAGCAGTTCTTC
>TRBV19|TRBJ1-5|TRBD1|NA
CASSIRTGVQVGGNQPQHF
TGTGCCAGTAGTATCCGGACAGGGGTGCAAGTCGGTGGCAATCAGCCCCAGCATTTT
>TRBV4-3|TRBJ2-3|TRBD2|few
CASSQDLAGGLLSTDTQYF
TGCGCCAGCAGCCAAGATTTGGCGGGGGGACTTCTTTCCACAGATACGCAGTATTTT
>TRBV4-1|TRBJ1-2|NA|few
CASSHGLSYGYTF
TGCGCCAGCAGCCACGGCCTGAGCTATGGCTACACCTTC
>TRBV9|TRBJ2-1|NA|NA
CASSADIPGQQFF
TGTGCCAGCAGCGCCGACATACCGGGACAGCAGTTCTTC
>TRBV6-5|TRBJ1-3|NA|NA
CASSYQGRASGNTIYF
TGTGCCAGCAGTTATCAGGGGCGAGCATCTGGAAACACCATATATTTT
>TRBV7-9|TRBJ2-7|TRBD2|NA
CASSEGLAGGYF
TGTGCCAGCAGCGAAGGACTAGCGGGAGGCTACTTC
>TRBV7-2|TRBJ1-1|TRBD1|NA
CASSFADRPNTEAFF
TGTGCCAGCAGCTTCGCGGACAGGCCGAACACTGAAGCTTTCTTT
>TRBV5-6|TRBJ2-3|TRBD2|NA
CASSLAYLAGGRQDTQYF
TGTGCCAGCAGCTTGGCCTACCTAGCGGGGGGGCGACAAGATACGCAGTATTTT
>TRBV28|TRBJ2-2|NA|few
CASSLVGTLRDGELFF
TGTGCCAGCAGTTTAGTGGGAACCCTGAGGGACGGGGAGCTGTTTTTT
>TRBV4-2|TRBJ2-7|NA|few
CASSHAQGEGGYEQYF
TGTGCCAGCAGCCACGCACAGGGCGAAGGAGGCTACGAGCAGTACTTC
>TRBV9|TRBJ2-3|TRBD2|NA
CASSPGLAGGLEDTQYF
TGTGCCAGCAGCCCCGGACTAGCGGGGGGGCTTGAAGATACGCAGTATTTT
>TRBV11-3|TRBJ1-1|TRBD1|NA
CASSARTGPSTEAFF
TGTGCCAGCAGCGCCAGGACAGGGCCCAGCACTGAAGCTTTCTTT
>TRBV5-4|TRBJ2-1|TRBD2|NA
CASSPAGGRTYNEQFF
TGTGCCAGCAGCCCCGCGGGGGGTCGAACCTACAATGAGCAGTTCTTC
>TRBV7-9|TRBJ1-2|TRBD1|NA
CASSETPGQGFGYTF
TGTGCCAGCAGTGAAACCCCGGGACAGGGGTTTGGCTACACCTTC
>TRBV5-4|TRBJ1-4|NA|NA
CVSSSRQGANEKLFF
TGTGTCAGCAGCTCGAGGCAGGGAGCTAATGAAAAACTGTTTTTT
>TRBV18|TRBJ2-7|TRBD1|once
CASSQDRAPFHEQYF
TGTGCCAGCTCACAGGACAGGGCGCCTTTCCACGAGCAGTACTTC
>TRBV5-4|TRBJ1-2|NA|NA
CASSLWGLSGYTF
TGTGCCAGCAGCTTGTGGGGGCTCTCAGGCTACACCTTC
>TRBV30|TRBJ2-5|TRBD2|NA
CAWRDMASGAKTQYF
TGTGCCTGGAGGGACATGGCTAGCGGGGCTAAGACCCAGTACTTC
>TRBV14|TRBJ1-2|NA|once
CASSQVVWGKDNSYGYTF
TGTGCCAGCAGCCAAGTGGTGTGGGGAAAGGATAACTCCTATGGCTACACCTTC
>TRBV4-1|TRBJ1-2|NA|NA
CASSPTGYPGGEF
TGCGCCAGCAGCCCAACCGGGTACCCAGGAGGGGAATTC
>TRBV5-1|TRBJ2-2|NA|NA
CASSLGARTNTGELFF
TGCGCCAGCAGCTTGGGAGCGCGGACAAACACCGGGGAGCTGTTTTTT
>TRBV6-5|TRBJ2-7|NA|NA
CASSYGTQGRGEQYF
TGTGCCAGCAGTTACGGCACACAGGGGAGGGGCGAGCAGTACTTC
>TRBV7-9|TRBJ2-2|NA|NA
CASSLLPDGELFF
TGTGCCAGCAGCTTATTACCGGACGGGGAGCTGTTTTTT
>TRBV10-3|TRBJ2-3|TRBD2|NA
CASSEAGGSTDTQYF
TGTGCCAGCAGTGAGGCGGGGGGGAGCACAGATACGCAGTATTTT
>TRBV5-1|TRBJ2-6|TRBD1|NA
CASSWGQAGFSGANVLTF
TGCGCCAGCAGCTGGGGACAGGCGGGTTTTAGTGGGGCCAACGTCCTGACTTTC
>TRBV18|TRBJ2-7|NA|NA
CASSATQGPIVGEQYF
TGTGCCAGCTCAGCAACACAGGGACCTATTGTGGGCGAGCAGTACTTC
>TRBV4-2|TRBJ2-5|NA|NA
CASSQDSGEETQYF
TGTGCCAGCAGCCAAGATTCGGGGGAGGAGACCCAGTACTTC
>TRBV5-4|TRBJ2-3|NA|once
CASSEPGGRSTDTQYF
TGTGCCAGCAGCGAACCGGGCGGTAGGAGCACAGATACGCAGTATTTT
>TRBV5-6|TRBJ1-4|TRBD1|NA
CASSLQGGVDGEKLFF
TGTGCCAGCAGCTTGCAGGGGGGAGTCGACGGCGAAAAACTGTTTTTT
>TRBV6-5|TRBJ2-6|NA|once
CASSYERSSGANVLTF
TGTGCCAGCAGTTACGAGCGTAGCTCTGGGGCCAACGTCCTGACTTTC
>TRBV18|TRBJ1-1|NA|NA
CASSPPPGMNTEAFF
TGTGCCAGCTCACCACCGCCGGGGATGAACACTGAAGCTTTCTTT
>TRBV27|TRBJ2-3|NA|NA
CASSLSVPTDTQYF
TGTGCCAGCAGTTTATCAGTCCCCACAGATACGCAGTATTTT
>TRBV2|TRBJ1-4|NA|NA
CASSDPGVGATNEKLFF
TGTGCCAGCAGTGACCCGGGGGTTGGTGCAACTAATGAAAAACTGTTTTTT
>TRBV5-6|TRBJ1-3|NA|NA
CASSLPAPSSGNTIYF
TGTGCCAGCAGCTTGCCCGCCCCGAGCTCTGGAAACACCATATATTTT
>TRBV10-2|TRBJ1-2|NA|NA
CASSDRQIYGYTF
TGCGCCAGCAGTGACAGACAGATCTATGGCTACACCTTC
>TRBV10-1|TRBJ2-3|NA|NA
CASSESGGGDTQYF
TGCGCCAGCAGTGAGTCGGGCGGAGGGGATACGCAGTATTTT
>TRBV30|TRBJ1-4|NA|few
CAWGWSAGEKLFF
TGTGCCTGGGGCTGGTCGGCTGGTGAAAAACTGTTTTTT